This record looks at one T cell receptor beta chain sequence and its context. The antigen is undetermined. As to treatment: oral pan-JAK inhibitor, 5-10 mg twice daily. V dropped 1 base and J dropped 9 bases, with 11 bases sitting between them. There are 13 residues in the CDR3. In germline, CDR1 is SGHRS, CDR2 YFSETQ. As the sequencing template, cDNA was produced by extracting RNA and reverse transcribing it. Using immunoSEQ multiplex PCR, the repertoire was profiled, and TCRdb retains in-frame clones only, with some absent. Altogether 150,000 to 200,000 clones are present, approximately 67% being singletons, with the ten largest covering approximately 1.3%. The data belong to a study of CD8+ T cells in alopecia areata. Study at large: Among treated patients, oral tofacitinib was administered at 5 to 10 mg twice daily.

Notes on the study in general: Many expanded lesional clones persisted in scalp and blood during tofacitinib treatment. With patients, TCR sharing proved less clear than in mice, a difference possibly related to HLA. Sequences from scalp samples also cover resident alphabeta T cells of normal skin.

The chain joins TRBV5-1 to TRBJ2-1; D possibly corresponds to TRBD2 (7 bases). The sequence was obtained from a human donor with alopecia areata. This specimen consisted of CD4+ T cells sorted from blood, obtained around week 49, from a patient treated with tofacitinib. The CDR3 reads CASSLTGRAEQFF. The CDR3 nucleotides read TGCGCCAGCAGCTTGACAGGGAGGGCTGAGCAGTTCTTC. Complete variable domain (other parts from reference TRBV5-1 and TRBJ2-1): KAGVTQTPRYLIKTRGQQVTLSCSPISGHRSVSWYQQTPGQGLQFLFEYFSETQRNKGNFPGRFSGRQFSNSRSEMNVSTLELGDSALYLCASSLTGRAEQFFGPGTRLTVL.